The TCR beta chain described here comes from a study of PD-1 blockade in classical Hodgkin lymphoma. Study-wide context: On a schedule of every 2 weeks, patients received nivolumab 3 mg/kg intravenously. Study-level findings and limits: Causes of the repertoire differences remain undefined, possibly disease activity or prior therapy. At baseline, newly diagnosed patients reportedly showed less TCR diversity than healthy donors.

Regarding time point: cycle 4 day 1 (C4D1), after 5 to 7 weeks of nivolumab. All patients experienced relapse after autologous stem cell transplantation, and brentuximab vedotin exposure was variable. Complete response, partial response or progressive disease constituted the best responses recorded. Clones were sequenced by immunoSEQ multiplex PCR, and TCRdb holds only the in-frame ones, with some missing. In the table there are fewer than 30,000 clones, around 84% of which are singletons. About this clone itself: Its antigen is still unknown.

This clonotype originated in a human donor with classical Hodgkin lymphoma. Source: peripheral blood mononuclear cells (PBMCs), taken before the fourth cycle of nivolumab.

The CDR3 reads CASSRQAINQPQHF. The CDR3, as DNA: TGTGCCAGCAGTCGACAGGCCATCAATCAGCCCCAGCATTTT. The chain uses TRBV6-1 and TRBJ1-5; maybe TRBD1 (6 bases). Trimming pared 5 bases from V and 3 bases from J, leaving 11 bases between. Looked up from germline, CDR1 is MNHNS and CDR2 is SASEGT. This CDR3 has 14 amino acids.